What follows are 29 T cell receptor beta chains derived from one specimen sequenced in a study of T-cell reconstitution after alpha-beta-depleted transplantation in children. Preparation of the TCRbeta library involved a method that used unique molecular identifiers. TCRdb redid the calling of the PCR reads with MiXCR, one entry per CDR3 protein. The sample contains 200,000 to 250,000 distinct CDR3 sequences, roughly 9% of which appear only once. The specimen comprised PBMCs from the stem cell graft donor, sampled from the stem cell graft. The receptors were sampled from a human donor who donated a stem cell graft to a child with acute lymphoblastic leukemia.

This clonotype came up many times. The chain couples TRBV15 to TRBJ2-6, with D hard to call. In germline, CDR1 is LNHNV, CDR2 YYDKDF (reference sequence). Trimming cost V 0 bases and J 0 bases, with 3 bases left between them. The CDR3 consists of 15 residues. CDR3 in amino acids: CATSRDGSGANVLTF. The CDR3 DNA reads TGTGCCACCAGCAGAGACGGCTCTGGGGCCAACGTCCTGACTTTC.

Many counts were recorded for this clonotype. CDR3 loop: CASSYDPGADTQYF. Here the CDR3 DNA reads TGTGCCAGCAGTTACGATCCTGGGGCAGATACGCAGTATTTT. The chain recombines TRBV6-5 with TRBJ2-3; D gene uncertain. CDR1 MNHEY and CDR2 SVGAGI come from the germline V gene. V lost 2 bases, J lost 4 bases, and 10 bases lay in between. The CDR3 sequence is 14 residues long.

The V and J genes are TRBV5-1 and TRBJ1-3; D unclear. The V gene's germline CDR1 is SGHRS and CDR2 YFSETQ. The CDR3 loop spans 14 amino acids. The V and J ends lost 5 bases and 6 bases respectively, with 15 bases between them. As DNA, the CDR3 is TGCGCCAGCAGTCCGGGTCTTGAGCTAAACACCATATATTTT. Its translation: CASSPGLELNTIYF.

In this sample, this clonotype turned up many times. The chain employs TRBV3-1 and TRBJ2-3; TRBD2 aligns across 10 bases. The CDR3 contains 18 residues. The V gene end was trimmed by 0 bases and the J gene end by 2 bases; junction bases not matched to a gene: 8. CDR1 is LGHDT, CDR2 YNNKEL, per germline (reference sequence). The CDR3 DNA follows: TGTGCCAGCAGCCAAGAATGGTCTAGCGGGGGTATCACAGATACGCAGTATTTT. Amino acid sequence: CASSQEWSSGGITDTQYF.

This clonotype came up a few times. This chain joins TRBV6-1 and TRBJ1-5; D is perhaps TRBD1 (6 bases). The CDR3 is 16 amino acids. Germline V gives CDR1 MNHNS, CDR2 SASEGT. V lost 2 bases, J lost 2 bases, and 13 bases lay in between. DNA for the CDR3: TGTGCCAGCAGTGAAAGGCCAGGGGTTGGCAATCAGCCCCAGCATTTT. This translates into CASSERPGVGNQPQHF.

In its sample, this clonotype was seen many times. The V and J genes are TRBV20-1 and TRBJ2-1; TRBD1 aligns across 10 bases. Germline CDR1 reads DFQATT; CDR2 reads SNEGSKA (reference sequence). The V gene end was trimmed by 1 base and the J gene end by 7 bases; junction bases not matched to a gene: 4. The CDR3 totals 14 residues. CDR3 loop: CSARAGTGDNEQFF. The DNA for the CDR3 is TGCAGTGCTAGAGCGGGGACAGGGGATAATGAGCAGTTCTTC.

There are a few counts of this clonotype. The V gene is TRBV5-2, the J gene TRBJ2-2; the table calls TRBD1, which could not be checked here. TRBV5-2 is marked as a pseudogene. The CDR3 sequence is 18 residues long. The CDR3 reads CASNSGTGVKVYTGELFF. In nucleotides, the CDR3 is TGTGCCAGCAACTCCGGGACAGGGGTGAAGGTGTACACCGGGGAGCTGTTTTTT.

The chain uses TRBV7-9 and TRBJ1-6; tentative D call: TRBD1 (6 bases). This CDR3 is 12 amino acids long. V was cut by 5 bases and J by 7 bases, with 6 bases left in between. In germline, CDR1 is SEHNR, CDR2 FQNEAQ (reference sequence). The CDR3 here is CASSGQNSPLHF. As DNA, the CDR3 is TGTGCCAGCAGCGGACAGAATTCACCCCTCCACTTT.

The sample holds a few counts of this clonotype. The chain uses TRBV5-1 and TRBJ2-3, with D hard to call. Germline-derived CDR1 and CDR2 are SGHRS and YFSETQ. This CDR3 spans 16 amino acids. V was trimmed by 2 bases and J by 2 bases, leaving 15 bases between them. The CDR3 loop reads CASSFLDFGSTDTQYF. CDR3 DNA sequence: TGCGCCAGCAGCTTCCTAGATTTCGGGTCCACAGATACGCAGTATTTT.

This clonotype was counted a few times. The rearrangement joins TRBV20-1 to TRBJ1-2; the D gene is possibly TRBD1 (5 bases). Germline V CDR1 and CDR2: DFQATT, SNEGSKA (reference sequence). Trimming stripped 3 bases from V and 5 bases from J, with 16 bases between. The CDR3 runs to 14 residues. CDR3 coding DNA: TGCAGTGCTAGGGCGGGTGCGGGGGAGTATGGCTACACCTTC. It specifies CSARAGAGEYGYTF.

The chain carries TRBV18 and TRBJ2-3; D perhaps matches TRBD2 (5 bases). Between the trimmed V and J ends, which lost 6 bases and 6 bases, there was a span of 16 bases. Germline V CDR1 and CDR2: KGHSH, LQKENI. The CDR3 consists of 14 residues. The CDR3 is CASSREPGKDTQYF. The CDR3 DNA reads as TGTGCCAGCTCCCGAGAGCCGGGAAAGGATACGCAGTATTTT. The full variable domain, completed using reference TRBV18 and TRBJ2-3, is NAGVMQNPRHLVRRRGQEARLRCSPMKGHSHVYWYRQLPEEGLKFMVYLQKENIIDESGMPKERFSAEFPKEGPSILRIQQVVRGDSAAYFCASSREPGKDTQYFGPGTRLTVL.

Here the CDR3 reads CASSLVFGQGIGTEAFF. The CDR3 DNA reads as TGTGCCAGCAGCTTGGTTTTCGGGCAGGGGATTGGGACTGAAGCTTTCTTT. The chain combines TRBV5-5 with TRBJ1-1, with TRBD1 as a possible D gene (6 bases). The V and J ends lost 0 bases and 5 bases respectively, with 20 bases between them. Germline CDR1 reads SGHKS; CDR2 reads YYEKEE (reference sequence). The CDR3 has 17 amino acids. Looking up the rest from reference TRBV5-5 and TRBJ1-1 gives the full variable domain: DAGVTQSPTHLIKTRGQQVTLRCSPISGHKSVSWYQQVLGQGPQFIFQYYEKEERGRGNFPDRFSARQFPNYSSELNVNALLLGDSALYLCASSLVFGQGIGTEAFFGQGTRLTVV.

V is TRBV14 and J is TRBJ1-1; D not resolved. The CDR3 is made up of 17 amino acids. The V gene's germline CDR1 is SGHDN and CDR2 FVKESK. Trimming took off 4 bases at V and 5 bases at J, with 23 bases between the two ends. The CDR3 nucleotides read TGTGCCAGCAGCCCTTATTTTGGGCTCCCGACGGGGACTGAAGCTTTCTTT. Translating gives CASSPYFGLPTGTEAFF.

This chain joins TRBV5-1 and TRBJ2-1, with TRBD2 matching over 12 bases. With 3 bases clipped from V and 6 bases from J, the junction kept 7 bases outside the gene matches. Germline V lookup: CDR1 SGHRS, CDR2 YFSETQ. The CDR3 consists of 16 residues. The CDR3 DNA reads TGCGCCAGCAGCTACCCGACTAGCGGGGGCCTCAATGAGCAGTTCTTC. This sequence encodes CASSYPTSGGLNEQFF.

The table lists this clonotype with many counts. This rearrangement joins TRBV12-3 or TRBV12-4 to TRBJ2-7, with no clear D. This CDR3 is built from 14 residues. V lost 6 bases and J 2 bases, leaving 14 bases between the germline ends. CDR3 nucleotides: TGTGCCAGCAGCCCCTTTGACGGACCCTACGAGCAGTACTTC. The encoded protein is CASSPFDGPYEQYF.

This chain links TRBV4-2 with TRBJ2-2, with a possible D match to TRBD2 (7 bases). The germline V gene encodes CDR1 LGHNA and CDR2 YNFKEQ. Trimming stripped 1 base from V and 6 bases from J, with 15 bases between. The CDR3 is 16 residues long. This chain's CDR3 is CASSQVGGAVSGELFF. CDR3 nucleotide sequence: TGTGCCAGCAGCCAAGTTGGGGGGGCCGTATCCGGGGAGCTGTTTTTT.

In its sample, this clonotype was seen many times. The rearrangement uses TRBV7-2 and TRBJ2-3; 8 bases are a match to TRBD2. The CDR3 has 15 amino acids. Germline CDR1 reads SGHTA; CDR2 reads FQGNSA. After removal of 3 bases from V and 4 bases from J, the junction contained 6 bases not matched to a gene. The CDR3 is CASSFRGGPADTQYF. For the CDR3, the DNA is TGTGCCAGCAGCTTTCGGGGGGGGCCGGCAGATACGCAGTATTTT.

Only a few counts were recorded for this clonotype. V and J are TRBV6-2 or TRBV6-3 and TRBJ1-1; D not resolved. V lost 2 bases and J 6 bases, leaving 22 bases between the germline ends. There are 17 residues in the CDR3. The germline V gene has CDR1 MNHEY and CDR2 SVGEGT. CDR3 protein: CASSYDYAGSAIAEAFF. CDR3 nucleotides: TGTGCCAGCAGTTACGATTACGCAGGTTCCGCAATTGCTGAAGCTTTCTTT.

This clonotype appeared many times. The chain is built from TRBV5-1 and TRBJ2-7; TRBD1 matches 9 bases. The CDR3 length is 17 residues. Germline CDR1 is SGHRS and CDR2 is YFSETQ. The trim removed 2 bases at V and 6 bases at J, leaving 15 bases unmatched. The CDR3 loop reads CASSFGTTGTGSTEQYF. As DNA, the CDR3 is TGCGCCAGCAGCTTCGGAACCACGGGGACAGGGAGCACCGAGCAGTACTTC.

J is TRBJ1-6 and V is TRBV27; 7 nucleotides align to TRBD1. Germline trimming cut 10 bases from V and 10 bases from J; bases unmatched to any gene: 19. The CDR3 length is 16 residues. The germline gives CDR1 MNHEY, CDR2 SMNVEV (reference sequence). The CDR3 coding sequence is TGTGCCACCCAGGGGGTGATACAGGGCGCTGCCTCACCCCTCCACTTT. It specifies CATQGVIQGAASPLHF.

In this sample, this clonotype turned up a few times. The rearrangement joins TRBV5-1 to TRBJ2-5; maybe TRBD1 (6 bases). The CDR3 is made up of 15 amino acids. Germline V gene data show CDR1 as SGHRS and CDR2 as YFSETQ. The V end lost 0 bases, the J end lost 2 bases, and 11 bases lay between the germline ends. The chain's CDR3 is CASSLEGQEQETQYF. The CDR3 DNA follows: TGCGCCAGCAGCTTGGAGGGACAAGAACAAGAGACCCAGTACTTC.

In nucleotides, the CDR3 is TGCGCCAGCAGCTCGTTAGCGGGGTCGAACAATGAGCAGTTCTTC. Residues: CASSSLAGSNNEQFF. This chain links TRBV5-1 with TRBJ2-1; 8 bases line up with TRBD2. This CDR3 is 15 amino acids long. Germline trimming cut 3 bases from V and 5 bases from J; bases unmatched to any gene: 7. Per germline, CDR1 SGHRS and CDR2 YFSETQ.

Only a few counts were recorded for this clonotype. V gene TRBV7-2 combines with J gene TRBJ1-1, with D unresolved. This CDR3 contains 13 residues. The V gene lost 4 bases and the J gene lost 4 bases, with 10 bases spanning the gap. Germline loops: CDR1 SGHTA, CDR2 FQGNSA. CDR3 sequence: CASSSISTTEAFF. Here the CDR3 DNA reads TGTGCCAGCAGCTCGATAAGTACCACTGAAGCTTTCTTT.

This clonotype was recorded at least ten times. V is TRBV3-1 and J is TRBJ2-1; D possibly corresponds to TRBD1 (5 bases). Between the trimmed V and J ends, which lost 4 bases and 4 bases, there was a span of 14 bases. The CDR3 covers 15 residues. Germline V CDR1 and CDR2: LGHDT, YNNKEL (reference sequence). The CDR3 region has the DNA TGTGCCAGCAGCCGATTGACAGAGAAATACAATGAGCAGTTCTTC. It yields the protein CASSRLTEKYNEQFF.

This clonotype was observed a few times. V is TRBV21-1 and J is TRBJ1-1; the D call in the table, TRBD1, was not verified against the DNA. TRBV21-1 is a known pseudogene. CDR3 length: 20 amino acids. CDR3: CASSKPALRQGAYWGTEAFF. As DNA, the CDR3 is TGTGCCAGCAGCAAACCTGCCCTCCGACAGGGGGCGTACTGGGGCACTGAAGCTTTCTTT.

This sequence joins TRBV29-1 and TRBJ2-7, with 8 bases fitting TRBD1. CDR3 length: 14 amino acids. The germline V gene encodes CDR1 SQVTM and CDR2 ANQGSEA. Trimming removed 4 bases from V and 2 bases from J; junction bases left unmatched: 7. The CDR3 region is CSVARQGLAYEQYF. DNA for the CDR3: TGCAGCGTTGCCCGACAGGGGCTTGCCTACGAGCAGTACTTC.

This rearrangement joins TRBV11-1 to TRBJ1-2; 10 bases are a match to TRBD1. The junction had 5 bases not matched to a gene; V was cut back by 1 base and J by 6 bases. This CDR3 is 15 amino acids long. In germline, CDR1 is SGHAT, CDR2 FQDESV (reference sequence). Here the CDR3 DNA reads TGTGCCAGCAGCTTAGATGGACAGGGGGTTGATGGCTACACCTTC. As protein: CASSLDGQGVDGYTF.

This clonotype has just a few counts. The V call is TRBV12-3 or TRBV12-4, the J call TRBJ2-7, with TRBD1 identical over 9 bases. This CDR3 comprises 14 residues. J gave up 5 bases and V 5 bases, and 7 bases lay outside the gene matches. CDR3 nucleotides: TGTGCCAGCAGTACCAACAGGGGGCCCCACGAGCAGTACTTC. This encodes CASSTNRGPHEQYF.

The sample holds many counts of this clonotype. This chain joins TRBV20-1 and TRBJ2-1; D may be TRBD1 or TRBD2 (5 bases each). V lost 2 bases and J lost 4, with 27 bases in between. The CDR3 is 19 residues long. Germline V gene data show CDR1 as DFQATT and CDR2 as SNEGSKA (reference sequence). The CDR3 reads CSARRQRRGGTDLYNEQFF. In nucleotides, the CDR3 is TGCAGTGCTAGAAGACAGAGAAGAGGTGGGACGGATCTTTACAATGAGCAGTTCTTC.